These 26 T cell receptor beta chains were sequenced from one sample in a study of T cell changes during pregnancy in multiple sclerosis. TCRdb keeps only in-frame clones here, not all; method: immunoSEQ multiplex PCR. The sample consists of approximately 110,000 clones, roughly 90% of them appearing once. Specimen: peripheral blood, collected after pregnancy. These receptors were collected from a female donor with multiple sclerosis, enrolled in a pregnancy study.

The chain couples TRBV11-2 to TRBJ2-2; D is undetermined. Germline V CDR1 and CDR2: SGHAT, FQNNGV. The CDR3 is made up of 13 amino acids. V lost 3 bases to trimming and J lost 5 bases, with 7 bases between them. CDR3 protein: CASSLGPTGELFF. CDR3 nucleotides: TGTGCCAGCAGCTTGGGCCCAACCGGGGAGCTGTTTTTT.

The chain couples TRBV10-3 to TRBJ2-7, with 7 bases that match TRBD1. V shed 4 bases, J shed 2 bases, and the junction held 5 bases outside the gene matches. The CDR3 consists of 14 residues. Per the germline V gene, CDR1 is ENHRY and CDR2 is SYGVKD. The CDR3 spells CAISVGDSTYEQYF. For the CDR3, the DNA is TGTGCCATCAGTGTAGGGGACAGTACCTACGAGCAGTACTTC.

The genes are TRBV19 and TRBJ2-6; D is undetermined. CDR3 size: 17 residues. Per the germline V gene, CDR1 is LNHDA and CDR2 is SQIVND (reference sequence). V was cut by 1 base and J by 0 bases, with 10 bases left in between. The CDR3 coding sequence is TGTGCCAGTAGTATAGGAAGAAAACTCTCTGGGGCCAACGTCCTGACTTTC. It codes for CASSIGRKLSGANVLTF.

The chain is built from TRBV5-1 and TRBJ2-7, with a weak D call TRBD1 (6 bases). V shed 3 bases and J shed 3 bases, with 7 bases lying between them. There are 12 residues in the CDR3. Germline V CDR1 and CDR2: SGHRS, YFSETQ. The CDR3 region has the DNA TGCGCCAGCAGCTCGGACAGCTACGAGCAGTACTTC. It translates to CASSSDSYEQYF.

The chain is built from TRBV6-5 and TRBJ2-2; a possible D gene is TRBD2 (6 bases). Germline CDR1 and CDR2: MNHEY and SVGAGI. The V end was cut by 10 bases, the J end by 4 bases, with 16 bases between. This CDR3 is built from 14 residues. CDR3 in DNA: TGTGCCATTTCTGGGGACTGGCCCACCGGGGAGCTGTTTTTT. Encoded protein: CAISGDWPTGELFF.

This chain uses TRBV6-5 with TRBJ1-1; D call uncertain. V shed 6 bases and J shed 4 bases, with 15 bases lying between them. CDR3 size: 14 residues. Germline CDR1 MNHEY, CDR2 SVGAGI. CDR3 protein: CASSHRDRGTEAFF. In DNA, the CDR3 is TGTGCCAGCAGCCATCGAGACCGGGGCACTGAAGCTTTCTTT.

J is TRBJ2-1 and V is TRBV6-4, with 8 bases identical to TRBD2. The CDR3 totals 14 residues. V was pared by 9 bases and J by 6 bases, with 10 bases of the junction left unmatched. From germline, CDR1 is MRHNA and CDR2 SNTAGT. DNA for the CDR3: TGTGCCAGTTCGGCGGGGGGAAGTTCCAATGAGCAGTTCTTC. Encoded protein: CASSAGGSSNEQFF.

This clone showed up just a few times. This rearrangement joins TRBV14 to TRBJ1-1; D ambiguous. Trimming shortened V by 2 bases and J by 2 bases, and 9 bases separated the two germline ends. Per germline, CDR1 SGHDN and CDR2 FVKESK. This CDR3 is built from 14 residues. The CDR3 region is CASSQRGVNTEAFF. CDR3 DNA: TGTGCCAGCAGCCAACGCGGAGTAAACACTGAAGCTTTCTTT. Full variable domain (missing parts from reference TRBV14 and TRBJ1-1): EAGVTQFPSHSVIEKGQTVTLRCDPISGHDNLYWYRRVMGKEIKFLLHFVKESKQDESGMPNNRFLAERTGGTYSTLKVQPAELEDSGVYFCASSQRGVNTEAFFGQGTRLTVV.

Worth noting for this clone: The same CDR3 also results from other DNA sequences found in this sample. The chain joins TRBV19 to TRBJ1-1; no definite D call. The V gene lost 3 bases and the J gene lost 4 bases, with 6 bases spanning the gap. Germline V gene lookup returns CDR1 LNHDA and CDR2 SQIVND (reference sequence). The length of the CDR3 is 12 residues. CDR3: CASSIAGTEAFF. In DNA form, the CDR3 reads TGTGCCAGTAGTATTGCCGGCACTGAAGCTTTCTTT.

The CDR3 sequence is CASSQTSGGSDTQYF. DNA of the CDR3: TGTGCCAGCAGCCAGACTAGCGGGGGATCAGATACGCAGTATTTT. The chain has TRBV7-3 and TRBJ2-3; 12 nucleotides line up with TRBD2. Germline V gives CDR1 SGHTA, CDR2 FQGTGA. The CDR3 sequence is 15 residues long. Trimming removed 5 bases from V and 4 bases from J; junction bases left unmatched: 4. Filled out from reference TRBV7-3 and TRBJ2-3, the complete variable domain reads GAGVSQTPSNKVTEKGKYVELRCDPISGHTALYWYRQSLGQGPEFLIYFQGTGAADDSGLPNDRFFAVRPEGSVSTLKIQRTERGDSAVYLCASSQTSGGSDTQYFGPGTRLTVL.

The chain's CDR3 is CASTPGQGNSPLHF. The DNA for the CDR3 is TGTGCCAGCACACCGGGACAGGGGAATTCACCCCTCCACTTT. The J gene is TRBJ1-6, the V gene TRBV19, with 10 bases identical to TRBD1. Looked up from germline, CDR1 is LNHDA and CDR2 is SQIVND (reference sequence). With V trimmed by 9 bases and J by 7 bases, 6 bases remained unmatched. There are 14 residues in the CDR3.

This chain links TRBV6-1 with TRBJ2-7, with TRBD2 matching 10 bases. The CDR3 consists of 16 residues. Trimming took 1 base from V and 0 from J; bases not matched to a gene: 3. CDR1 and CDR2 from the germline V gene are MNHNS and SASEGT. CDR3 sequence: CASSEGLAGVSYEQYF. The CDR3 bases are TGTGCCAGCAGTGAAGGGCTAGCGGGGGTCTCCTACGAGCAGTACTTC.

The chain couples TRBV19 to TRBJ2-5; no clear D. CDR3 size: 14 residues. With 1 base removed from V and 1 base from J, the gap between germline ends came to 7 bases. Germline CDR1 reads LNHDA; CDR2 reads SQIVND (reference sequence). The CDR3: CASSIGASQETQYF. The CDR3 coding sequence is TGTGCCAGTAGTATAGGGGCTTCCCAAGAGACCCAGTACTTC. Variable domain in full (rest from reference TRBV19 and TRBJ2-5): DGGITQSPKYLFRKEGQNVTLSCEQNLNHDAMYWYRQDPGQGLRLIYYSQIVNDFQKGDIAEGYSVSREKKESFPLTVTSAQKNPTAFYLCASSIGASQETQYFGPGTRLLVL.

This chain uses TRBV4-1 with TRBJ2-7, with 12 bases fitting TRBD1. Germline V gene lookup returns CDR1 MGHRA and CDR2 YSYEKL. V shed 4 bases, J shed 4 bases, and the junction held 5 bases outside the gene matches. The CDR3 length is 15 residues. CDR3 sequence: CASSPRDRGPYEQYF. In DNA form, the CDR3 reads TGCGCCAGCAGCCCCCGGGACAGGGGGCCTTACGAGCAGTACTTC.

This chain connects TRBV19 to TRBJ1-2, with D possibly TRBD1 on 5 matching bases. Germline V gene sequence: CDR1 LNHDA, CDR2 SQIVND (reference sequence). The CDR3 contains 14 residues. The V end lost 5 bases, the J end lost 2 bases, and 12 bases lay between the germline ends. CDR3 coding DNA: TGTGCCAGTAGTTCCCGACAGTTCAACTATGGCTACACCTTC. It yields the protein CASSSRQFNYGYTF.

The chain recombines TRBV19 with TRBJ1-2; D unclear. The germline gives CDR1 LNHDA, CDR2 SQIVND (reference sequence). The CDR3 has 13 residues. V was pared by 7 bases and J by 2 bases, with 11 bases between. The CDR3 DNA reads as TGTGCCAGTATACCCCCCGGGAACTATGGCTACACCTTC. This encodes CASIPPGNYGYTF.

The DNA of the CDR3 is TGCGCCAGCAGCACACAGGGCGTGGGTACTGAAGCTTTCTTT. Its translation is CASSTQGVGTEAFF. The rearrangement uses TRBV4-1 and TRBJ1-1; TRBD1 might be the D (6 bases). Germline V gene sequence: CDR1 MGHRA, CDR2 YSYEKL. V dropped 5 bases and J dropped 5 bases, with 15 bases sitting between them. CDR3 length: 14 residues.

The chain uses TRBV19 and TRBJ1-2, with TRBD1 matching over 9 bases. Germline V CDR1 and CDR2: LNHDA, SQIVND (reference sequence). CDR3 length: 14 residues. The trim removed 5 bases at V and 5 bases at J, leaving 6 bases unmatched. In DNA form, the CDR3 reads TGTGCCAGTAGTTCCTACGACAGGGGGTATGGCTACACCTTC. This sequence encodes CASSSYDRGYGYTF.

The chain uses TRBV14 and TRBJ1-6, with D perhaps matching TRBD1 (5 bases). The CDR3 spans 17 residues. The ends were cut back, 1 base at V and 7 bases at J, with 17 bases in the middle. The germline CDR1 and CDR2 sequences are SGHDN and FVKESK. The CDR3: CASSQVWGGSANSPLHF. The CDR3 coding sequence is TGTGCCAGCAGCCAAGTTTGGGGGGGGAGTGCAAATTCACCCCTCCACTTT.

The gene calls are TRBV5-1 and TRBJ1-5; 8 bases are a match to TRBD1. Germline V gene data show CDR1 as SGHRS and CDR2 as YFSETQ. The CDR3 totals 16 residues. With V trimmed by 1 base and J by 7 bases, 10 bases remained unmatched. This chain's CDR3 is CASSLFGQGSGQPQHF. CDR3 nucleotide sequence: TGCGCCAGCAGCTTGTTCGGACAGGGTTCGGGGCAGCCCCAGCATTTT.

This rearrangement joins TRBV29-1 to TRBJ2-3, with D uncertain. Between the trimmed V and J ends, which lost 2 bases and 0 bases, there was a span of 12 bases. Germline V gives CDR1 SQVTM, CDR2 ANQGSEA. This CDR3 has 15 residues. The chain's CDR3 is CSVEPLEVSTDTQYF. The CDR3 nucleotides read TGCAGCGTTGAACCTCTTGAGGTTAGCACAGATACGCAGTATTTT.

The chain has TRBV19 and TRBJ2-6; no reliable D call. This CDR3 has 16 amino acids. Germline assignment: CDR1 LNHDA and CDR2 SQIVND (reference sequence). The V and J ends lost 7 bases and 4 bases respectively, with 17 bases between them. The CDR3 reads CASTLGLPAGANVLTF. The CDR3 DNA is TGTGCCAGTACGCTAGGCCTGCCGGCCGGGGCCAACGTCCTGACTTTC.

The CDR3 region has the DNA TGTGCCAGCAGCCCCTGGACTAGCAGACAAGAGACCCAGTACTTC. The encoded protein is CASSPWTSRQETQYF. The chain has TRBV5-5 and TRBJ2-5; 8 bases agree with TRBD2. Germline CDR1 is SGHKS and CDR2 is YYEKEE (reference sequence). V was clipped by 4 bases and J by 2 bases; unmatched bases: 7. This CDR3 is built from 15 residues.

The rearrangement links TRBV19 to TRBJ1-5; 7 bases fit TRBD1. This CDR3 is built from 15 residues. The V gene end was trimmed by 7 bases and the J gene end by 4 bases; junction bases not matched to a gene: 10. Looked up from germline, CDR1 is LNHDA and CDR2 is SQIVND (reference sequence). CDR3 sequence reads: CASTLRGVGNQPQHF. For the CDR3, the DNA is TGTGCCAGTACCCTCAGGGGGGTCGGAAATCAGCCCCAGCATTTT.

The gene calls are TRBV5-4 and TRBJ1-3, with D uncertain. V lost 8 bases and J 0 bases, leaving 9 bases between the germline ends. This CDR3 comprises 13 residues. Germline V gene lookup returns CDR1 SGHNT and CDR2 YYREEE (reference sequence). The CDR3 is CASSPSSGNTIYF. The CDR3 region has the DNA TGTGCCAGTAGCCCCAGCTCTGGAAACACCATATATTTT.

V is TRBV4-2 and J is TRBJ2-5; D is perhaps TRBD2 (5 bases). The length of the CDR3 is 16 residues. The germline V gene has CDR1 LGHNA and CDR2 YNFKEQ. Trimming took 1 base from V and 5 from J, leaving 17 bases between them. The CDR3 loop is CASSQGSASPGETQYF. Written as DNA, the CDR3 is TGTGCCAGCAGCCAAGGTTCGGCTAGCCCTGGGGAGACCCAGTACTTC.